Included here is one T cell receptor (beta chain) sequence, with context. Germline V gives CDR1 SGHTS, CDR2 YDEGEE. Germline trimming cut 2 bases from V and 8 bases from J; bases unmatched to any gene: 5. The CDR3 has 13 residues. This sample is part of a study of blood T cell repertoires in COVID-19. Looking at the study overall: Researchers got acute and convalescent COVID-19 samples from the United States, Italy and Spain. T cells, B-cell-depleted T cells, or PBMCs provided the cDNA or gDNA that served as material.

Data came from immunoSEQ multiplex PCR; TCRdb stores just in-frame clones and leaves some out. The table has under 250,000 clones, 84% seen once. The TCR originated in a woman in her sixties or seventies who had recovered from COVID-19. The chain links TRBV5-8 to TRBJ1-2; 8 bases match TRBD1. Sample: peripheral blood. CDR3 in DNA: TGTGCCAGCAGCTTCACACAGGGGGACGGCTACACCTTC. Its translation is CASSFTQGDGYTF.